This TCR beta chain was documented in a study of blood T cell repertoires in COVID-19. Study-wide context: Material from acute and convalescent COVID-19 was sourced from the United States, Italy and Spain. T cells, B-cell-depleted T cells, or PBMCs supplied cDNA or gDNA.

Germline V gives CDR1 SGDLS, CDR2 YYNGEE. V shed 4 bases, J shed 2 bases, and the junction held 5 bases outside the gene matches. The CDR3 is made up of 14 amino acids. As processed by the authors: Estimation of nucleated cell counts was performed using reference gene primer amplification. Sequencing used immunoSEQ multiplex PCR; TCRdb keeps in-frame clones, though not all of them. For V, J and clone size, that table is used; D and trimming come from the DNA. The table has over 450,000 clones, approximately 92% seen once; the top ten hold 0.75% to 0.9%. Followed over time, Seattle patients had been enrolled while infection was active.

The chain couples TRBV9 to TRBJ2-7; 8 positions match TRBD2. Material: peripheral blood. The sequence derives from a man aged 18 to 29 with COVID-19, enrolled during active disease. CDR3 residues: CASSTGLEAYEQYF. CDR3 sequence (DNA): TGTGCCAGCAGCACGGGACTAGAGGCCTACGAGCAGTACTTC.